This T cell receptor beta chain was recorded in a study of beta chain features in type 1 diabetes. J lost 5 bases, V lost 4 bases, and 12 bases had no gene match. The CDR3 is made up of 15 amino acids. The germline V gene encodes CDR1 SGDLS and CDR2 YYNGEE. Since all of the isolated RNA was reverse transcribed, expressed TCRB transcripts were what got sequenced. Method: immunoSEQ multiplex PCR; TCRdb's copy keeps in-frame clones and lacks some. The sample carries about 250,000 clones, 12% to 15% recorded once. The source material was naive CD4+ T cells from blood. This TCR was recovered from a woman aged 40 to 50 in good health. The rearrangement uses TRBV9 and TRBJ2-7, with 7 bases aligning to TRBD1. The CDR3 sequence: CASSPDRAPWDEQYF. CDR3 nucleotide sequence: TGTGCCAGCAGCCCCGACAGGGCTCCTTGGGACGAGCAGTACTTC.